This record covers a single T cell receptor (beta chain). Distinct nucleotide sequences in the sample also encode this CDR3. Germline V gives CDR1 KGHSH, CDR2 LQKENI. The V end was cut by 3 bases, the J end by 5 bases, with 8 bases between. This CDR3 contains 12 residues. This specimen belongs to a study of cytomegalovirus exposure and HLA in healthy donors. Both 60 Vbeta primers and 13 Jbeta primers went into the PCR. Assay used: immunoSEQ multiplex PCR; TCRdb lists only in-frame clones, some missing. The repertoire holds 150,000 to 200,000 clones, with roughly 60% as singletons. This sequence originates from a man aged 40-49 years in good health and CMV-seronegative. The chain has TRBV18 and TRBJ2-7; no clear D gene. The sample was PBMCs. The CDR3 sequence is CASSPGLDEQYF. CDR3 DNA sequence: TGTGCCAGCTCACCTGGCTTGGACGAGCAGTACTTC. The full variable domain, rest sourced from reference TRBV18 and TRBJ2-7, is NAGVMQNPRHLVRRRGQEARLRCSPMKGHSHVYWYRQLPEEGLKFMVYLQKENIIDESGMPKERFSAEFPKEGPSILRIQQVVRGDSAAYFCASSPGLDEQYFGPGTRLTVT.